The next 27 T cell receptor beta chains were all read from a single sample in a study of shared clonotypes between healthy human individuals. Assay: immunoSEQ multiplex PCR; the TCRdb copy retains only in-frame clones and omits some. The sample consists of around 2.1 million clones, nearly 97% of them appearing once. Material: naive CD4+ T cells sorted from blood. This sample's subset: CD45RA+ positively selected. These receptors all stem from a man between 18 and 35 years old in good health.

The chain joins TRBV5-1 to TRBJ1-6; TRBD1 matches at 8 bases. Germline V gene lookup returns CDR1 SGHRS and CDR2 YFSETQ. The CDR3 loop spans 18 amino acids. The V segment lost 0 bases and the J segment 7 bases; nucleotides outside the gene matches: 12. The CDR3 here is CASSLAPDRVLRNSPLHF. In DNA, the CDR3 is TGCGCCAGCAGCTTGGCCCCGGACAGGGTTTTGAGAAATTCACCCCTCCACTTT. Based on the CDR3 plus reference TRBV5-1 and TRBJ1-6, the full variable domain is KAGVTQTPRYLIKTRGQQVTLSCSPISGHRSVSWYQQTPGQGLQFLFEYFSETQRNKGNFPGRFSGRQFSNSRSEMNVSTLELGDSALYLCASSLAPDRVLRNSPLHFGNGTRLTVT.

This clone was picked up one time. V gene TRBV18 combines with J gene TRBJ1-2; 7 positions agree with TRBD1. The V segment lost 6 bases and the J segment 4 bases; nucleotides outside the gene matches: 8. Germline lookup yields CDR1 KGHSH and CDR2 LQKENI. CDR3 length: 14 residues. The CDR3 sequence is CASSSGGQVYGYTF. CDR3 bases: TGTGCCAGCTCCTCCGGCGGACAGGTCTATGGCTACACCTTC.

With respect to this clone: The identical CDR3 is also encoded by other nucleotide sequences in the sample. The CDR3: CASSRQGAGEKLFF. The CDR3 nucleotides read TGTGCCAGCAGTCGACAGGGGGCAGGTGAAAAACTGTTTTTT. The V gene is TRBV6-6, the J gene TRBJ1-4, with 10 bases matching TRBD1. The CDR3 totals 14 residues. Germline V gives CDR1 MNHNY, CDR2 SVGAGI (reference sequence). V shed 5 bases and J 7 bases; nucleotides not matched to a gene: 4.

This sequence joins TRBV29-1 and TRBJ2-5; no reliable D call. Per germline, CDR1 SQVTM and CDR2 ANQGSEA. This CDR3 contains 11 residues. The germline V and J ends were trimmed by 7 bases and 5 bases, with 11 bases remaining between them. The CDR3: CSAVKAETQYF. CDR3 DNA sequence: TGCAGCGCCGTGAAGGCGGAGACCCAGTACTTC.

This clone came up once. The chain employs TRBV6-1 and TRBJ2-7, with 7 bases aligning to TRBD1. Germline V CDR1 and CDR2: MNHNS, SASEGT. V trimming: 3 bases; J trimming: 2 bases; junction bases outside the gene matches: 7. The CDR3 has 15 residues. CDR3 DNA: TGTGCCAGCAGTGATTGGACAGGAGGAACCTACGAGCAGTACTTC. It yields the protein CASSDWTGGTYEQYF.

The sample holds a few counts of this clone. The sample holds other DNA sequences that translate to the same CDR3. The genes are TRBV2 and TRBJ2-3; D tentatively fits TRBD1 or TRBD2 (5 bases each). This CDR3 is 13 amino acids long. The V gene's germline CDR1 is SNHLY and CDR2 FYNNEI. V lost 3 bases and J lost 1, with 5 bases in between. The DNA for the CDR3 is TGTGCCAGCAGTGAGGGGGGCACAGATACGCAGTATTTT. This sequence encodes CASSEGGTDTQYF.

V gene TRBV15 combines with J gene TRBJ2-5; D gene uncertain. The CDR3 totals 15 residues. The V gene's germline CDR1 is LNHNV and CDR2 YYDKDF (reference sequence). The V and J ends lost 2 bases and 0 bases respectively, with 10 bases between them. The chain's CDR3 is CATSRSRQYQETQYF. The CDR3, as DNA: TGTGCCACCAGCAGATCCCGGCAGTACCAAGAGACCCAGTACTTC.

This chain uses TRBV2 with TRBJ1-5, with D unclear. This CDR3 is 14 amino acids long. Germline V gives CDR1 SNHLY, CDR2 FYNNEI. V was trimmed by 3 bases and J by 6 bases, leaving 12 bases between them. The CDR3 DNA follows: TGTGCCAGCAGTGACCGTCTTCCGGGTCAGCCCCAGCATTTT. It translates to CASSDRLPGQPQHF.

This clone came up once. Other DNA sequences within the sample encode an identical CDR3. V is TRBV10-3 and J is TRBJ1-2; D may be TRBD1 (5 bases). The ends were cut back, 0 bases at V and 5 bases at J, with 10 bases in the middle. Germline CDR1 is ENHRY and CDR2 is SYGVKD. The CDR3 loop spans 14 amino acids. Here the CDR3 DNA reads TGTGCCATCAGTGAGTCGGGGCAGGGATATGGCTACACCTTC. Translated, it gives CAISESGQGYGYTF.

Details on this clone: One end of the junction fails to match germline, which may point to a read error. This chain joins TRBV10-3 and TRBJ1-2, with a weak D call TRBD1 (5 bases). The CDR3 length is 13 residues. Germline V gene sequence: CDR1 ENHRY, CDR2 SYGVKD. CDR3 protein: CVISEGWLYGYTF. The CDR3 nucleotides read TGTGTCATCAGTGAGGGGTGGCTCTATGGCTACACCTTC.

On this clone: Additional DNA sequences in this sample encode the identical CDR3. The J gene is TRBJ1-2, the V gene TRBV2, with D maybe TRBD1 (5 bases). The V end was cut by 6 bases, the J end by 4 bases, with 9 bases between. Germline CDR1 SNHLY, CDR2 FYNNEI. CDR3 length: 12 amino acids. DNA for the CDR3: TGTGCCAGCAGCGATGACAGCTATGGCTACACCTTC. It codes for CASSDDSYGYTF.

With regard to this clone: This CDR3 is also generated by other DNA sequences in the sample. V gene TRBV18 combines with J gene TRBJ2-3, with D unresolved. Trimming shortened V by 2 bases and J by 3 bases, and 6 bases separated the two germline ends. The CDR3 is 13 residues long. CDR1 is KGHSH and CDR2 is LQKENI in the germline V gene. The CDR3 nucleotides are TGTGCCAGCTCACCAGCCAGTACAGATACGCAGTATTTT. It specifies CASSPASTDTQYF. Full variable domain (outside the CDR3, taken from reference TRBV18 and TRBJ2-3): NAGVMQNPRHLVRRRGQEARLRCSPMKGHSHVYWYRQLPEEGLKFMVYLQKENIIDESGMPKERFSAEFPKEGPSILRIQQVVRGDSAAYFCASSPASTDTQYFGPGTRLTVL.

This rearrangement joins TRBV28 to TRBJ1-3; tentatively, D is TRBD1 (5 bases). V lost 5 bases, J lost 4 bases, and 21 bases lay in between. From germline, CDR1 is MDHEN and CDR2 SYDVKM. This CDR3 is built from 17 residues. CDR3 sequence: CASSLQGKGSSGNTIYF. CDR3 in DNA: TGTGCCAGCAGTCTCCAGGGTAAGGGGTCGTCAGGAAACACCATATATTTT.

CDR3 DNA sequence: TGTGCCAGCAGCAGAGACAGGGACGAGACCCAGTACTTC. Translated, it gives CASSRDRDETQYF. The gene calls are TRBV5-5 and TRBJ2-5; 7 bases line up with TRBD1. The length of the CDR3 is 13 residues. V was pared by 4 bases and J by 5 bases, with 5 bases of the junction left unmatched. The germline gives CDR1 SGHKS, CDR2 YYEKEE (reference sequence).

This chain joins TRBV6-5 and TRBJ2-7; 9 bases line up with TRBD1. V shed 7 bases and J 5 bases; nucleotides not matched to a gene: 6. The CDR3 consists of 13 residues. Per germline, CDR1 MNHEY and CDR2 SVGAGI. This CDR3 is CASKRQGGNEQYF. As DNA, the CDR3 is TGTGCCAGCAAGAGACAGGGGGGTAACGAGCAGTACTTC.

The chain is built from TRBV11-2 and TRBJ1-4; weak D call: TRBD1 (6 bases). Trimming removed 7 bases at V and 7 bases at J, with 13 bases between. The CDR3 runs 13 residues. Germline-derived CDR1 and CDR2 are SGHAT and FQNNGV. In nucleotides, the CDR3 is TGTGCCAGCACCTGGGGAGGGGGTGAAAAACTGTTTTTT. This translates into CASTWGGGEKLFF.

The chain links TRBV6-1 to TRBJ2-1; perhaps TRBD1 as D (5 bases). The V end was cut by 6 bases, the J end by 1 base, with 7 bases between. The CDR3 covers 13 residues. CDR1 is MNHNS, CDR2 SASEGT, per germline. Here the CDR3 reads CASSQGSYNEQFF. The CDR3 DNA reads TGTGCCAGCAGCCAGGGTTCCTACAATGAGCAGTTCTTC.

The V call is TRBV5-5, the J call TRBJ1-1; D not resolved. Germline CDR1 and CDR2: SGHKS and YYEKEE (reference sequence). The CDR3 has 15 residues. Deletions cut 0 bases from V and 2 bases from J, with 11 bases between. DNA for the CDR3: TGTGCCAGCAGCTTGGCCCCTGGAGCAAACACTGAAGCTTTCTTT. The encoded protein is CASSLAPGANTEAFF.

The rearrangement links TRBV6-1 to TRBJ1-5; D is unresolved. This CDR3 has 15 residues. In germline, CDR1 is MNHNS, CDR2 SASEGT. V was cut by 4 bases and J by 0 bases, with 10 bases left in between. The CDR3 nucleotides read TGTGCCAGCAGTGTGGGAGCCGCTAGCAATCAGCCCCAGCATTTT. Its translation: CASSVGAASNQPQHF.

The J gene is TRBJ2-7, the V gene TRBV7-9; TRBD1 matches 8 bases. Germline V gene sequence: CDR1 SEHNR, CDR2 FQNEAQ (reference sequence). V shed 5 bases, J shed 5 bases, and the junction held 11 bases outside the gene matches. This CDR3 is 15 amino acids long. The CDR3 nucleotides are TGTGCCAGCAGCAAGGGGACAGGCCTAGAGGACGAGCAGTACTTC. It translates to CASSKGTGLEDEQYF.

V gene TRBV5-1 combines with J gene TRBJ2-7, with D hard to call. Germline V gives CDR1 SGHRS, CDR2 YFSETQ. CDR3 length: 15 residues. Trimming removed 2 bases from V and 2 bases from J, with 14 bases in between. For the CDR3, the DNA is TGCGCCAGCAGCTTTATCTTTGGCGGAACCTACGAGCAGTACTTC. It encodes CASSFIFGGTYEQYF.

This clone was detected only a few times. Other DNA sequences in this sample translate to the same CDR3. The chain joins TRBV6-5 to TRBJ1-6; D gene ambiguous. Germline V gives CDR1 MNHEY, CDR2 SVGAGI. V gave up 2 bases and J gave up 6 bases, with 2 bases separating them. CDR3 length equals 12 residues. CDR3 amino acids: CASSYLNSPLHF. DNA of the CDR3: TGTGCCAGCAGTTACCTTAATTCACCCCTCCACTTT.

J is TRBJ1-1 and V is TRBV7-9; TRBD1 aligns across 9 bases. This CDR3 spans 13 amino acids. V shed 6 bases and J 4 bases; nucleotides not matched to a gene: 3. Germline V CDR1 and CDR2: SEHNR, FQNEAQ (reference sequence). CDR3 sequence (DNA): TGTGCCAGCAGGGACAGGGGCGGCACTGAAGCTTTCTTT. Its translation is CASRDRGGTEAFF. The whole variable domain, filled in from reference TRBV7-9 and TRBJ1-1, reads DTGVSQNPRHKITKRGQNVTFRCDPISEHNRLYWYRQTLGQGPEFLTYFQNEAQLEKSRLLSDRFSAERPKGSFSTLEIQRTEQGDSAMYLCASRDRGGTEAFFGQGTRLTVV.

CDR3 amino acids: CASSEGGVYQETQYF. The CDR3 bases are TGTGCCAGCAGTGAGGGGGGAGTGTACCAAGAGACCCAGTACTTC. The rearrangement uses TRBV5-4 and TRBJ2-5; either TRBD1 or TRBD2 may fit D (6 bases each). Trimming removed 5 bases from V and 0 bases from J, with 14 bases in between. CDR1 and CDR2 (germline): SGHNT, YYREEE (reference sequence). CDR3 length equals 15 residues.

With respect to this clone: The same CDR3 arises from other DNA sequences in this sample as well. The CDR3 here is CASSSGGYEQYF. CDR3 DNA sequence: TGTGCCAGCAGTTCGGGGGGGTACGAGCAGTACTTC. The gene calls are TRBV6-5 and TRBJ2-7; 8 bases align to TRBD2. The CDR3 contains 12 residues. Per germline, CDR1 MNHEY and CDR2 SVGAGI. V shed 4 bases, J shed 4 bases, and the junction held 0 bases outside the gene matches.

This chain joins TRBV9 and TRBJ2-7, with TRBD2 identical over 7 bases. CDR3 length: 15 amino acids. The germline CDR1 and CDR2 sequences are SGDLS and YYNGEE. After removal of 8 bases from V and 2 bases from J, the junction contained 13 bases not matched to a gene. CDR3 DNA: TGTGCCAGTTCCCCTCGGGGGGAGGGCCCCTACGAGCAGTACTTC. Residues: CASSPRGEGPYEQYF.

The chain employs TRBV5-4 and TRBJ2-3, with D perhaps TRBD1 (5 bases). CDR3 length equals 15 residues. CDR1 and CDR2 (germline): SGHNT, YYREEE (reference sequence). V lost 0 bases and J lost 4, with 12 bases in between. DNA of the CDR3: TGTGCCAGCAGCTTGGACCGGAGCAGGGCAGATACGCAGTATTTT. It yields the protein CASSLDRSRADTQYF.